This TCR beta chain was observed in a study of human T cells and chemical hapten exposure. Across the whole study: Diphenylcyclopropenone, dosed weekly to the scalp, was given to patients throughout the roughly 25-week study.

TCRdb itself ran the RACE reads through MiXCR, one entry per CDR3 protein. The repertoire holds about 260,000 distinct CDR3 sequences, with about 9.4% as singletons. With 10 bases removed from V and 2 bases from J, the gap between germline ends came to 8 bases. The germline V gene has CDR1 MDHEN and CDR2 SYDVKM. This CDR3 is 11 amino acids long. The time point was: pre-sensitization, week 0. The treatment: therapeutic diphenylcyclopropenone sensitization with weekly scalp DPC. Alopecia patients between 18 and 70 years old and suitable for DPC were used as donors. Extraction yielded total RNA from whole blood (unfractionated). This clonotype was counted between two and nine times. The antigen is not known. General study results and limits: Following DPC sensitization, TCRs present above 1 in 1000 frequency showed no change.

The V and J genes are TRBV28 and TRBJ2-5, with D hard to call. The origin of this receptor is a woman in her forties with alopecia areata. Some clones in this sample may be carry-over from other donors' samples. The sequenced sample was whole blood, obtained in connection with sensitization to the hapten diphenylcyclopropenone (DPC). The CDR3 reads CATWGQETQYF. In DNA, the CDR3 is TGTGCCACGTGGGGTCAAGAGACCCAGTACTTC. Full variable domain (rest looked up from reference TRBV28 and TRBJ2-5): DVKVTQSSRYLVKRTGEKVFLECVQDMDHENMFWYRQDPGLGLRLIYFSYDVKMKEKGDIPEGYSVSREKKERFSLILESASTNQTSMYLCATWGQETQYFGPGTRLLVL.